This T cell receptor (beta chain) is from a study of blood T cell repertoires in COVID-19. Across the study: Spain, Italy and the United States supplied samples that represented acute and convalescent COVID-19. T cells, B-cell-depleted T cells, or PBMCs supplied cDNA or gDNA.

As processed by the authors: Using reference gene primer amplification, nucleated cell counts were estimated. The protocol was immunoSEQ multiplex PCR, while the TCRdb copy is restricted to in-frame clones and leaves out a portion. For V, J and clone size, that table is used; D and trimming come from the DNA. The sample includes 130,000 or so clones, over 60% of them seen just once. The TCR originated in a man aged 50 or older with acute or convalescent COVID-19. The specimen was peripheral blood.

As DNA, the CDR3 is TGTGCCAGCAGCTTTTGGGCAGGCGATTCACCCCTCCACTTT. Its protein is CASSFWAGDSPLHF. This chain connects TRBV5-8 to TRBJ1-6; D not certain. The CDR3 is 14 amino acids. Per the germline V gene, CDR1 is SGHTS and CDR2 is YDEGEE. V was pared by 2 bases and J by 8 bases, with 11 bases between.